This TCR beta chain was identified during a study of Ad26.COV2.S vaccination and SARS-CoV-2 variants. Across the whole study: The authors gave Ad26.COV2.S intramuscularly, either once or twice 56 days apart.

The study's findings and limits: The placebo group had lower spike-specific TCR breadth than the vaccine recipients did.

Stated treatment: around 19 received Ad26.COV2.S at low or high dose, single or two shots; roughly five received placebo; per-sample allocation not given. Following the first vaccine or placebo injection, samples were taken on day 63. Donation came from an adult in Boston who was aged 18-55 years. The CDR3 is 16 amino acids. Trimming cost V 2 bases and J 5 bases; bases outside gene matches: 12. CDR1 is KGHSH and CDR2 is LQKENI in the germline V gene. Of note for this clone: Its antigen is still unknown.

Data came from immunoSEQ multiplex PCR; TCRdb stores just in-frame clones and leaves some out. The sample records 200,000 to 250,000 clones, roughly 90% being singletons. V usage is TRBV18 and J usage is TRBJ2-7; 7 positions match TRBD1. The sample in question was peripheral blood, obtained in a trial of Ad26.COV2.S vaccine versus placebo. This clonotype was sampled from a person aged 18-65 years who received the Ad26.COV2.S COVID-19 vaccine or a placebo. The CDR3 DNA sequence: TGTGCCAGCTCACCAGAGCCGACAGGGCCCAATCACGAGCAGTACTTC. As protein: CASSPEPTGPNHEQYF.